These T cell receptor beta chains were read from a single sample in a study of blood T cell repertoires in COVID-19. Assay used: immunoSEQ multiplex PCR; TCRdb lists only in-frame clones, some missing. The sample contains approximately 330,000 clones, approximately 89% of which appear only once. The sequenced sample consisted of PBMCs or T cells enriched from blood (not recorded which). These receptors all come from a woman in her thirties who had recovered from COVID-19. Each CDR3 is given with its conserved first and last residue. The D gene is left open where the match is weak. Clone size is shown for a subset of rows, as once, few, many or a class of expanded clone.

cdr3_length d_call j_call v_call clone_size cdr3_nt cdr3_aa
13 TRBD1 TRBJ2-1 TRBV19 NA TGTGCCAGTAGAGGGGGACAGTACAATGAGCAGTTCTTC CASRGGQYNEQFF
16 NA TRBJ2-5 TRBV18 once TGTGCCAGCTCACCGAAGCCGGGACTGTACGTAGAGACCCAGTACTTC CASSPKPGLYVETQYF
13 TRBD1 TRBJ1-2 TRBV9 NA TGTGCCAGCAGCGCAGGACAGGACTATGGCTACACCTTC CASSAGQDYGYTF
15 TRBD2 TRBJ2-1 TRBV9 NA TGTGCCAGCAGCGTATCCGCGGGAGCCTACAATGAGCAGTTCTTC CASSVSAGAYNEQFF
16 NA TRBJ2-7 TRBV27 NA TGTGCCAGCACTCGTCTAGGAGCACTAGGCTCCTACGAGCAGTACTTC CASTRLGALGSYEQYF
13 NA TRBJ1-1 TRBV5-1 NA TGCGCCAGCAGCTTACAGATGAACACTGAAGCTTTCTTT CASSLQMNTEAFF
16 TRBD1 TRBJ2-6 TRBV10-1 NA TGCGCCAGCAGTGAGACAACAGGGGCTGGGGCCAACGTCCTGACTTTC CASSETTGAGANVLTF
20 TRBD2 TRBJ2-3 TRBV27 NA TGTGCCAGCAGCTGGCGGGGCGGACTACTAGCGGGAGGGGTTGGAGATACGCAGTATTTT CASSWRGGLLAGGVGDTQYF
15 NA TRBJ2-2 TRBV7-2 NA TGTGCCAGCAGCTTACGGGCCGAGGGCACCGGGGAGCTGTTTTTT CASSLRAEGTGELFF
18 TRBD1 TRBJ1-4 TRBV14 once TGTGCCAGCAGCCAAGATGGTCTTATGGGACAGAAAGATGAAAAACTGTTTTTT CASSQDGLMGQKDEKLFF
15 TRBD1 TRBJ2-1 TRBV7-9 NA TGTGCCAGCAGCTTAGGGACAGGGGGCCCCAATGAGCAGTTCTTC CASSLGTGGPNEQFF
14 NA TRBJ1-2 TRBV7-9 few TGTGCCAGCAGCCCCGGAGCGGCCGTCTATGGCTACACCTTC CASSPGAAVYGYTF
17 NA TRBJ2-1 TRBV4-1 few TGCGCCAGCAGCCAATTCGCGACTAGTTTGGTTTACAATGAGCAGTTCTTC CASSQFATSLVYNEQFF
17 NA TRBJ1-6 TRBV10-2 NA TGCGCCAGCAGTGATAGATACAGGGACGGGGTAAGGACACCCCTCCACTTT CASSDRYRDGVRTPLHF
14 NA TRBJ1-1 TRBV5-1 NA TGCGCCAGCAGCTTGAACTATATGAACACTGAAGCTTTCTTT CASSLNYMNTEAFF